The TCR beta chain described here comes from a study of OX40 agonist ivuxolimab in advanced cancers. Study in general: Ivuxolimab is an agonistic anti-OX40 (CD134) antibody, and patients were treated with it.

Sequenced by immunoSEQ multiplex PCR; TCRdb stores in-frame clones only, minus some. The sample shows about 40,000 clones, approximately 80% of them seen only once. V was pared by 0 bases and J by 9 bases, with 13 bases between. The CDR3 is 14 amino acids. Per the germline V gene, CDR1 is SGHRS and CDR2 is YFSETQ. In the case of this clone: Its antigen is unknown.

Overall study findings and caveats: Expanded peripheral T cells had an undetermined antigen specificity.

The chain employs TRBV5-1 and TRBJ2-1; D is uncertain. The sequences come from CD4+ or CD8+ T cells sorted from blood, collected in a trial of the OX40 agonist ivuxolimab. This sequence was found in an adult with an advanced solid tumor such as melanoma, head and neck, liver or kidney cancer. CDR3 in DNA: TGCGCCAGCAGCTTGGCCGAATTAGTTGGTGAGCAGTTCTTC. Translation gives CASSLAELVGEQFF.